Detailed here is one TCR beta chain. No antigen is known for it. Treatment specified: approximately nine-day PBMC culture with coronavirus spike peptide pools or control peptides (ViraFEST assay). Antigen-specific T cell expansion with peptide pools preceded TCR sequencing in the ViraFEST approach. On days 3 and 7, half the medium was swapped for fresh IL-2-containing medium. This sample is part of a study of vaccination and CD4 T cells after COVID-19. At the level of the study: In culture, cells were exposed to overlapping spike peptides from SARS-CoV-2, HCoV-NL63, HCoV-OC43 and HCoV-229E. Regarding the study as a whole: Recorded median SARS-CoV-2-reactive clonotype numbers increased from approximately 21 to 40 without reaching significance.

Sequence data for DNA of cultured CD4+ T cells were generated by the Oncomine TCR Beta short-read assay. From the PCR reads, TCRdb called clonotypes with MiXCR, one entry per CDR3 protein. The sample records approximately 11,000 distinct CDR3 sequences, 69% being singletons. The CDR3 is 13 residues long. CDR1 MNHNS and CDR2 SASEGT come from the germline V gene. The V end was cut by 5 bases, the J end by 0 bases, with 7 bases between. The chain employs TRBV6-1 and TRBJ1-2; D gene unclear. Sequencing was performed on CD4+ T cells from blood, cultured in vitro. The TCR sequence derives from a human donor who had recovered from COVID-19. The CDR3 loop reads CASSPTPNYGYTF. The CDR3 DNA sequence: TGTGCCAGCAGTCCGACCCCTAACTATGGCTACACCTTC.